Listed below are T cell receptor beta chains from one sample, sequenced in a study of T cell responses to AZD1222 COVID-19 vaccine. Clones were sequenced by immunoSEQ multiplex PCR, and TCRdb holds only the in-frame ones, with some missing. Of over 45,000 clones listed, around nine tenths were seen once; the top ten hold about 5.2%. This specimen consisted of peripheral blood, obtained 28 days after the second AZD1222 dose. These TCRs come from an adult who received the AZD1222 COVID-19 vaccine. The conserved cysteine and the conserved F or W are not part of the CDR3 here. Each record gives: V gene, CDR3 protein.

V gene: TRBV18; CDR3 protein: ASSPPNLQETQY
V gene: TRBV7-6; CDR3 protein: ASSHLRGQAGANYGYT
V gene: TRBV6-4; CDR3 protein: ASSGLAGGNEQF
V gene: TRBV5-5; CDR3 protein: ASSLKGTGTSNQPQH
V gene: TRBV5-1; CDR3 protein: ASSLGGLYEQF
V gene: TRBV10-3; CDR3 protein: AISQGTIGSYEQY
V gene: TRBV7-2; CDR3 protein: ASSPRVSGILPGELF
V gene: TRBV28; CDR3 protein: ASRPGGSSDTQY
V gene: TRBV27; CDR3 protein: ASSFLQNTEAF
V gene: TRBV3-1/TRBV3-2; CDR3 protein: ASSQVGWERAYNEQF
V gene: TRBV29-1; CDR3 protein: SVDWTVRETQY
V gene: TRBV5-4; CDR3 protein: ASSPQGAFYEQY
V gene: TRBV27; CDR3 protein: ASSSPRQGSYGYT
V gene: TRBV9; CDR3 protein: ASSVASGPYNEQF
V gene: TRBV9; CDR3 protein: ASSVGAYRDTQY
V gene: TRBV4-2; CDR3 protein: ASRREEDTQY
V gene: TRBV14; CDR3 protein: ASSQLTSGDEQY
V gene: TRBV21-1; CDR3 protein: ASSRLNGYT
V gene: TRBV6-5; CDR3 protein: ASSEDRISQTQH
V gene: TRBV7-3; CDR3 protein: ASSLTGHTGELF
V gene: TRBV4-1; CDR3 protein: ASSQTGASGNTIY
V gene: TRBV6-5; CDR3 protein: ASTSTGDTEAF
V gene: TRBV7-8; CDR3 protein: ASSLGAGDYGYT
V gene: TRBV29-1; CDR3 protein: SVGAWSSYNEQF
V gene: TRBV15; CDR3 protein: ATSSRAGDYGYT
V gene: TRBV6-4; CDR3 protein: ASSDRTSGSNEQF
V gene: TRBV5-1; CDR3 protein: ASSPGGQSYNSPLH